These T cell receptor beta chains were read from a single sample in a study of cytomegalovirus exposure and HLA in healthy donors. Profiling relied on immunoSEQ multiplex PCR, and the TCRdb table lists in-frame clones only, not all of them. This sample carries around 160,000 clones, roughly three quarters of them seen once, and the ten largest clones take around 7%. Material: PBMCs. These receptors all stem from a male donor in good health and CMV-seropositive. Each CDR3 is given with its conserved first and last residue. Fields, in order: J gene, D gene, V gene, clone size, CDR3 protein, CDR3 DNA. D genes are given only for firm matches. Some rows have no size entry. The others give once, few or many, or a class for an expanded clone.

J: TRBJ2-5
D: TRBD1
V: TRBV6-6
size: NA
CDR3: CASSYDRGPGETQYF
DNA: TGTGCCAGCAGTTACGATAGGGGGCCAGGGGAGACCCAGTACTTC

J: TRBJ2-1
D: TRBD2
V: TRBV4-3
size: many
CDR3: CASSQDGGAYNEQFF
DNA: TGCGCCAGCAGCCAAGACGGGGGGGCCTACAATGAGCAGTTCTTC

J: TRBJ2-3
D: TRBD2
V: TRBV25-1
size: NA
CDR3: CASSELRETDTQYF
DNA: TGTGCCAGCAGTGAACTGCGGGAGACAGATACGCAGTATTTT

J: TRBJ2-7
D: NA
V: TRBV10-1
size: once
CDR3: CASSESGPQSIYEQYF
DNA: TGCGCCAGCAGTGAGTCGGGGCCCCAATCTATCTACGAGCAGTACTTC

J: TRBJ2-5
D: NA
V: TRBV29-1
size: NA
CDR3: CSVGLPEETQYF
DNA: TGCAGCGTCGGACTCCCGGAAGAGACCCAGTACTTC

J: TRBJ1-1
D: NA
V: TRBV11-2
size: NA
CDR3: CASSHNKWQNTEAFF
DNA: TGTGCCAGCAGTCATAACAAGTGGCAGAACACTGAAGCTTTCTTT

J: TRBJ1-5
D: TRBD1
V: TRBV10-3
size: NA
CDR3: CAISQGADQPQHF
DNA: TGTGCCATCAGTCAGGGGGCCGATCAGCCCCAGCATTTT

J: TRBJ2-3
D: NA
V: TRBV4-2
size: NA
CDR3: CASSQENFGGGTDTQYF
DNA: TGTGCCAGCAGCCAAGAAAATTTCGGCGGGGGCACAGATACGCAGTATTTT

J: TRBJ2-1
D: TRBD2
V: TRBV6-1
size: NA
CDR3: CASSERAGGPPMAFF
DNA: TGTGCCAGCAGTGAACGAGCGGGGGGCCCCCCTATGGCGTTCTTC

J: TRBJ2-5
D: TRBD2
V: TRBV5-1
size: NA
CDR3: CASSLAVAGGIEETQYF
DNA: TGCGCCAGCAGCTTGGCGGTAGCGGGGGGTATCGAAGAGACCCAGTACTTC

J: TRBJ2-6
D: TRBD1
V: TRBV2
size: NA
CDR3: CASPDRTGGFGANVLTF
DNA: TGTGCCAGCCCGGACAGGACAGGGGGCTTTGGGGCCAACGTCCTGACTTTC

J: TRBJ2-1
D: NA
V: TRBV7-2
size: NA
CDR3: CASSPRGQLNNEQFF
DNA: TGTGCCAGCAGCCCCAGGGGACAATTGAACAATGAGCAGTTCTTC

J: TRBJ2-7
D: TRBD1
V: TRBV2
size: few
CDR3: CASSEAEGAPAEQYF
DNA: TGTGCCAGCAGTGAAGCTGAGGGGGCGCCCGCCGAGCAGTACTTC

J: TRBJ2-4
D: NA
V: TRBV23-1
size: NA
CDR3: CASSQNSKNIQYF
DNA: TGCGCCAGCAGTCAGAACAGCAAAAACATTCAGTACTTC

J: TRBJ1-2
D: TRBD1
V: TRBV30
size: few
CDR3: CAWSVWGDRGYGYTF
DNA: TGTGCCTGGAGTGTATGGGGGGACAGGGGCTATGGCTACACCTTC

J: TRBJ2-7
D: NA
V: TRBV30
size: NA
CDR3: CAWSLRTDSYEQYF
DNA: TGTGCCTGGAGTCTCCGGACAGACTCCTACGAGCAGTACTTC

J: TRBJ2-5
D: NA
V: TRBV6-6
size: NA
CDR3: CASSYDGAGETQYF
DNA: TGTGCCAGCAGTTACGATGGGGCCGGGGAGACCCAGTACTTC

J: TRBJ1-1
D: NA
V: TRBV7-9
size: NA
CDR3: CSSSLSWDTKTEAFF
DNA: TGTTCCAGCAGCCTTTCTTGGGACACCAAAACTGAAGCTTTCTTT

J: TRBJ1-5
D: NA
V: TRBV19
size: NA
CDR3: CASSNRIHSNQPQHF
DNA: TGTGCCAGTAGTAACAGAATCCATAGCAATCAGCCCCAGCATTTT

J: TRBJ2-3
D: TRBD1
V: TRBV19
size: NA
CDR3: CASSIPGDRGGTDTQYF
DNA: TGTGCCAGTAGTATCCCAGGGGACAGGGGAGGCACAGATACGCAGTATTTT

J: TRBJ2-1
D: NA
V: TRBV7-7
size: NA
CDR3: CASSLASGQGVEQFF
DNA: TGTGCTAGCAGCTTAGCGAGCGGGCAGGGGGTTGAGCAGTTCTTC

J: TRBJ1-2
D: NA
V: TRBV5-1
size: NA
CDR3: CASSRGAGQKANYGYTF
DNA: TGCGCCAGCAGCCGAGGGGCTGGACAGAAAGCTAACTATGGCTACACCTTC

J: TRBJ2-5
D: TRBD1
V: TRBV5-6
size: NA
CDR3: CASSLVRGRETQYF
DNA: TGTGCCAGCAGCTTGGTCAGGGGGCGAGAGACCCAGTACTTC

J: TRBJ2-1
D: TRBD2
V: TRBV7-3
size: NA
CDR3: CASSPRPAGGLNEQFF
DNA: TGTGCCAGCAGCCCAAGGCCAGCGGGGGGGCTCAATGAGCAGTTCTTC

J: TRBJ2-7
D: TRBD1
V: TRBV13
size: NA
CDR3: CASSLSDRGFGEQYF
DNA: TGTGCCAGCAGCTTATCCGACAGGGGATTTGGGGAGCAGTACTTC

J: TRBJ2-2
D: TRBD2
V: TRBV6-1
size: once
CDR3: CASRRSGGNTGELFF
DNA: TGTGCCAGCAGAAGAAGCGGGGGGAACACCGGGGAGCTGTTTTTT

J: TRBJ1-1
D: NA
V: TRBV10-3
size: NA
CDR3: CAISDFKGDTEAFF
DNA: TGTGCCATCAGTGACTTTAAGGGGGACACTGAAGCTTTCTTT

J: TRBJ2-7
D: NA
V: TRBV30
size: NA
CDR3: CACSTGSRSYEQYF
DNA: TGTGCCTGCTCTACAGGGTCGAGGTCCTACGAGCAGTACTTC

J: TRBJ2-2
D: TRBD2
V: TRBV7-9
size: NA
CDR3: CASSQRGVNTGELFF
DNA: TGTGCCAGCAGTCAGCGGGGGGTGAACACCGGGGAGCTGTTTTTT

J: TRBJ2-7
D: NA
V: TRBV4-1
size: few
CDR3: CASSQGFTSIRYF
DNA: TGCGCCAGCAGCCAGGGTTTTACTAGCATCAGGTACTTC

J: TRBJ2-7
D: NA
V: TRBV27
size: NA
CDR3: CASSVTQDSYEQYF
DNA: TGTGCCAGCAGTGTCACACAGGATTCCTACGAGCAGTACTTC

J: TRBJ2-5
D: TRBD2
V: TRBV5-4
size: NA
CDR3: CASRQAGNQETQYF
DNA: TGTGCCAGCAGACAAGCGGGGAACCAAGAGACCCAGTACTTC

J: TRBJ2-3
D: TRBD1
V: TRBV11-2
size: NA
CDR3: CASRTYRGLEDTQYF
DNA: TGTGCCAGCAGGACTTACAGGGGGCTGGAAGATACGCAGTATTTT

J: TRBJ1-6
D: NA
V: TRBV19
size: NA
CDR3: CASSMGRVGSPLHF
DNA: TGTGCCAGTAGTATGGGGAGGGTAGGGTCACCCCTCCACTTT

J: TRBJ1-1
D: TRBD1
V: TRBV19
size: NA
CDR3: CASSKGGTGKFLGTEAFF
DNA: TGTGCCAGTAGTAAGGGGGGGACAGGGAAGTTTTTGGGCACTGAAGCTTTCTTT

J: TRBJ2-1
D: TRBD2
V: TRBV2
size: NA
CDR3: CASSDQFAGERNEQFF
DNA: TGTGCCAGCAGTGATCAGTTTGCGGGAGAGAGGAATGAGCAGTTCTTC

J: TRBJ1-3
D: NA
V: TRBV6-1
size: few
CDR3: CASIQVGGGNTIYF
DNA: TGTGCCAGCATTCAGGTGGGAGGAGGAAACACCATATATTTT

J: TRBJ1-1
D: NA
V: TRBV10-2
size: NA
CDR3: CASSETGQDTEAFF
DNA: TGCGCCAGCAGTGAAACCGGACAAGACACTGAAGCTTTCTTT

J: TRBJ2-6
D: NA
V: TRBV2
size: NA
CDR3: CASSRTSSGANVLTF
DNA: TGTGCCAGCAGCCGGACAAGCTCTGGGGCCAACGTCCTGACTTTC